Each of the 23 T cell receptor beta chains below was sequenced from the same sample in a study of response to subunit inactivated influenza vaccine. Each CDR3 protein gets one entry after TCRdb re-called the RT-PCR reads with MiXCR. The data show some 800,000 distinct CDR3 sequences, less than 25% seen once. The input for sequencing was PBMCs from blood, taken about 5 days after vaccination. These receptors came from a man aged 45-65 years who received an inactivated influenza vaccine.

The chain joins TRBV6-2 or TRBV6-3 to TRBJ2-5, with 8 bases identical to TRBD2. Germline V lookup: CDR1 MNHEY, CDR2 SVGEGT. Unmatched junction bases numbered 19, after V lost 8 bases and J lost 5 bases. This CDR3 spans 17 amino acids. CDR3 protein: CASSRGTSGTRRETQYF. The CDR3 DNA reads TGTGCCAGCTCCCGAGGTACCTCCGGGACTAGAAGGGAGACCCAGTACTTC.

The rearrangement uses TRBV28 and TRBJ2-1; 10 nucleotides match TRBD2. CDR3 length: 16 amino acids. After removal of 6 bases from V and 8 bases from J, the junction contained 13 bases not matched to a gene. CDR1 and CDR2 from the germline V gene are MDHEN and SYDVKM. In DNA form, the CDR3 reads TGTGCCAGCAGCCCTAGCGGGAGAACCATTATCGATGAGCAGTTCTTC. This codes for CASSPSGRTIIDEQFF.

This clonotype came up a few times. The J gene is TRBJ2-3, the V gene TRBV29-1; TRBD2 aligns across 7 bases. The CDR3 is 13 amino acids. Per the germline V gene, CDR1 is SQVTM and CDR2 is ANQGSEA. V lost 6 bases, J lost 3 bases, and 6 bases stayed unmatched. The CDR3 DNA sequence: TGCAGCGTCACGGGACTATGGACAGATACGCAGTATTTT. Its translation is CSVTGLWTDTQYF.

The rearrangement joins TRBV18 to TRBJ2-6, with 10 bases that match TRBD2. The trim removed 5 bases at V and 0 bases at J, leaving 7 bases unmatched. Germline V lookup: CDR1 KGHSH, CDR2 LQKENI. The CDR3 extends over 18 amino acids. CDR3 region: CASSSLAGDSSGANVLTF. CDR3 nucleotide sequence: TGTGCCAGCTCATCCCTAGCGGGGGATTCCTCTGGGGCCAACGTCCTGACTTTC.

The chain is built from TRBV7-2 and TRBJ1-1, with D tentatively TRBD1 (5 bases). The CDR3 has 13 residues. Trimming left V 2 bases short and J 5 bases short, with 9 bases between. Per the germline V gene, CDR1 is SGHTA and CDR2 is FQGNSA. The CDR3 loop reads CASSLKGMTEAFF. In DNA form, the CDR3 reads TGTGCCAGCAGCTTAAAGGGGATGACTGAAGCTTTCTTT.

V usage is TRBV6-1 and J usage is TRBJ1-5; 9 nucleotides line up with TRBD1. Germline V gene sequence: CDR1 MNHNS, CDR2 SASEGT. Trimming removed 5 bases from V and 6 bases from J; junction bases left unmatched: 8. This CDR3 is 15 amino acids long. CDR3 in amino acids: CASSKQGAGGQPQHF. The CDR3 DNA follows: TGTGCCAGCAGTAAACAGGGGGCAGGTGGTCAGCCCCAGCATTTT.

V and J are TRBV18 and TRBJ2-1; 7 nucleotides match TRBD1. The length of the CDR3 is 14 residues. With 1 base clipped from V and 6 bases from J, the junction kept 3 bases outside the gene matches. The germline CDR1 and CDR2 sequences are KGHSH and LQKENI. The CDR3 is CASSPLTGVNEQFF. The CDR3 nucleotides are TGTGCCAGCTCACCACTAACAGGGGTCAATGAGCAGTTCTTC.

This clonotype was recorded at least ten times. The rearrangement links TRBV20-1 to TRBJ1-1; a possible D gene is TRBD1 (5 bases). The germline V gene encodes CDR1 DFQATT and CDR2 SNEGSKA (reference sequence). V was clipped by 3 bases and J by 6 bases, with 11 bases between them. The CDR3 runs 12 residues. In DNA form, the CDR3 reads TGCAGTGCTAGGGGCCAGGGATCTGAAGCTTTCTTT. Translated, it gives CSARGQGSEAFF.

The chain is built from TRBV7-8 and TRBJ1-2; 9 bases fit TRBD1. The germline V gene has CDR1 SGHVS and CDR2 FQNEAQ. V was clipped by 3 bases and J by 4 bases; unmatched bases: 6. The CDR3 has 15 amino acids. The CDR3 sequence is CASSFSGTGTYGYTF. The DNA for the CDR3 is TGTGCCAGCAGCTTCTCCGGGACAGGGACCTATGGCTACACCTTC.

Only a few counts were recorded for this clonotype. The chain links TRBV5-6 to TRBJ2-2, with no clear D. The V gene lost 1 base and the J gene lost 5 bases, with 15 bases spanning the gap. Germline assignment: CDR1 SGHDT and CDR2 YYEEEE. This CDR3 contains 16 residues. The DNA for the CDR3 is TGTGCCAGCAGCTTGTGGTATCAGCTAAGTACCGGGGAGCTGTTTTTT. It is translated as CASSLWYQLSTGELFF.

V usage is TRBV11-2 and J usage is TRBJ2-5, with TRBD1 matching 7 bases. The CDR3 extends over 15 amino acids. Looked up from germline, CDR1 is SGHAT and CDR2 is FQNNGV. The junction had 9 bases not matched to a gene; V was cut back by 4 bases and J by 4 bases. CDR3 protein: CASSSAGTVLETQYF. As DNA, the CDR3 is TGTGCCAGCAGCTCCGCCGGGACAGTGTTAGAGACCCAGTACTTC.

This clonotype was seen more than once but under ten times. The chain joins TRBV4-2 to TRBJ1-1, with TRBD1 matching 7 bases. The germline V gene has CDR1 LGHNA and CDR2 YNFKEQ. The CDR3 spans 17 residues. Trimming cost V 4 bases and J 2 bases; bases outside gene matches: 13. CDR3 DNA: TGTGCCAGCAGCCCCTACAGCCTCCGGACAGGAAACACTGAAGCTTTCTTT. Protein sequence: CASSPYSLRTGNTEAFF.

This chain uses TRBV20-1 with TRBJ1-5; D gene unclear. Germline assignment: CDR1 DFQATT and CDR2 SNEGSKA (reference sequence). The CDR3 consists of 14 residues. Trimming shortened V by 2 bases and J by 2 bases, and 10 bases separated the two germline ends. CDR3 coding DNA: TGCAGTGCTAGATCCCCCTCTGGCAATCAGCCCCAGCATTTT. Translation: CSARSPSGNQPQHF.

This clonotype has just a few counts. This chain joins TRBV5-1 and TRBJ2-7, with 7 bases fitting TRBD1. Trimming removed 7 bases from V and 3 bases from J; junction bases left unmatched: 7. Germline V gene sequence: CDR1 SGHRS, CDR2 YFSETQ. The CDR3 loop spans 13 amino acids. CDR3 protein: CASQTTGNYEQYF. In DNA form, the CDR3 reads TGCGCCAGCCAGACGACAGGGAACTACGAGCAGTACTTC.

Many counts were recorded for this clonotype. The genes are TRBV20-1 and TRBJ2-4; D perhaps matches TRBD2 (5 bases). V was cut by 2 bases and J by 0 bases, with 20 bases left in between. The CDR3 has 18 amino acids. Germline V gene sequence: CDR1 DFQATT, CDR2 SNEGSKA (reference sequence). DNA for the CDR3: TGCAGTGCTAGAACCCCCGGGGATAGGTTCGTAGCCAAAAACATTCAGTACTTC. Protein: CSARTPGDRFVAKNIQYF.

This clonotype was counted between two and nine times. The CDR3 spells CATSRDRNRGRKLFF. CDR3 sequence (DNA): TGTGCCACCAGCAGAGATCGCAACAGGGGACGTAAACTGTTTTTT. The chain uses TRBV15 and TRBJ1-4; 7 bases fit TRBD1. The germline V gene encodes CDR1 LNHNV and CDR2 YYDKDF (reference sequence). Trimming took 0 bases from V and 11 from J; bases not matched to a gene: 9. The length of the CDR3 is 15 residues.

The gene calls are TRBV28 and TRBJ1-6; no clear D gene. With 6 bases removed from V and 6 bases from J, the gap between germline ends came to 12 bases. In germline, CDR1 is MDHEN, CDR2 SYDVKM. This CDR3 comprises 14 residues. The CDR3 DNA follows: TGTGCCAGCAGGGGGTCCTCGATTAATTCACCCCTCCACTTT. Amino acids: CASRGSSINSPLHF.

This clonotype has just a few counts. The chain carries TRBV6-4 and TRBJ2-2; TRBD2 might be the D (7 bases). Germline V CDR1 and CDR2: MRHNA, SNTAGT. Trimming left V 2 bases short and J 6 bases short, with 10 bases between. CDR3 length equals 14 residues. The CDR3 loop reads CASSDGGAAGELFF. In DNA form, the CDR3 reads TGTGCCAGCAGTGACGGGGGGGCCGCCGGGGAGCTGTTTTTT.

The chain joins TRBV5-1 to TRBJ2-1; 7 positions match TRBD2. The CDR3 consists of 16 residues. V lost 3 bases to trimming and J lost 5 bases; unmatched junction nucleotides: 11. The V gene's germline CDR1 is SGHRS and CDR2 YFSETQ. The CDR3: CASSYEGGYGDNEQFF. Here the CDR3 DNA reads TGCGCCAGCAGCTACGAGGGAGGGTACGGCGACAATGAGCAGTTCTTC.

The DNA for the CDR3 is TGCAGTGCTAGCGCGGAACTCAACAACAATGAGCAGTTCTTC. This codes for CSASAELNNNEQFF. This chain uses TRBV20-1 with TRBJ2-1; D unresolved. Trimming took 3 bases from V and 5 from J, leaving 14 bases between them. CDR1 and CDR2 (germline): DFQATT, SNEGSKA (reference sequence). CDR3 length: 14 amino acids.

CDR3 region: CASSPNLQGGEQYF. The DNA of the CDR3 is TGCGCCAGCAGCCCCAACTTGCAGGGCGGCGAGCAGTACTTC. The chain uses TRBV5-1 and TRBJ2-7, with D tentatively TRBD1 (5 bases). The CDR3 has 14 amino acids. Looked up from germline, CDR1 is SGHRS and CDR2 is YFSETQ. The V and J ends lost 4 bases and 6 bases respectively, with 17 bases between them.

This clonotype was counted between two and nine times. The V and J genes are TRBV7-9 and TRBJ1-1; D perhaps matches TRBD1 (5 bases). The CDR3 sequence is 13 residues long. Trimming removed 5 bases at V and 6 bases at J, with 13 bases between. From germline, CDR1 is SEHNR and CDR2 FQNEAQ (reference sequence). The CDR3 DNA is TGTGCCAGCAGCGACAGTGGGTCCTCTGAAGCTTTCTTT. It yields the protein CASSDSGSSEAFF.

V is TRBV5-1 and J is TRBJ2-1; TRBD2 matches 7 bases. Unmatched junction bases numbered 7, after V lost 0 bases and J lost 16 bases. The CDR3 contains 12 residues. Germline assignment: CDR1 SGHRS and CDR2 YFSETQ. CDR3 sequence reads: CASSLGRGDSFF. DNA for the CDR3: TGCGCCAGCAGCTTGGGACGGGGGGATTCATTCTTC.